The present TCR beta chain was sequenced within a study of read filtering for tumor transcriptome and immune sequencing (dated by TCRdb to about 2020). As for the study more broadly: The cohort had fewer than 20 male and approximately 15 female patients with a mean age of roughly 66 years, ranging from roughly 45 to 80. Under revised international staging, roughly eight patients fell into R-ISS I, some 15 into R-ISS II and over five into R-ISS III. After DNase treatment, whole-transcriptome libraries were prepared using the TruSeq RNA Access Library Prep Kit. TCR-region mapped reads per sample ranged from about 3.5 to 11 million with IR-seq versus only about 85 to 1273 with RNA-seq. The study compared TCR repertoires from targeted immune repertoire sequencing and bulk whole-transcriptome sequencing run on the same bone marrow samples. One main goal was a read-filtering strategy for immune repertoire data, in particular deciding whether clonotypes backed by only one read should be removed. Broad study findings and their caveats: In IR-seq, 80% to 85% of clonotypes but 3% to 3.5% of total reads were represented by single-read clonotypes, whereas in RNA-seq, 74.6% of clonotypes and around 40% of reads were represented by single-read clonotypes. Clonotypes were captured by IR-seq at much higher depth and more reliably than by RNA-seq, and smaller IR-seq throughput was sufficient for identification of most shared clonotypes. The correlation between IR-seq and RNA-seq shared clonotype proportions was increased by removal of single-read clonotypes. The sorted CD138-negative fraction was a mixed bone marrow immune population, not purified T cells.

Starting from approximately 0.4 ug RNA, TCR libraries were constructed with the Immunoverse kit using molecular barcoded adaptors that cover the alpha/delta and beta/gamma chains. TCR library preparation used the same RNA that was used for transcriptome sequencing. Sequencing of the TCR libraries was done on an Illumina HiSeq 4000 with 2 x 150 cycles. Regarding the original processing steps: TCR reads were aligned to human V, D, J and C references and assembled into CDR3 clonotypes with MiXCR, including quality filtering and error correction. The tcR package in R was used to analyze clonotype counts and gene usage diversity. Raw mapping reads were checked after the RNA-seq reads had been mapped by STAR aligner version 2.5.3a onto the human GRCh37 genome. To test how sequencing depth affects detected clonotypes, IR-seq fastq files were randomly downsampled with Seqtk 1.3. TCRdb took the public reads, trimmed them with fastp at Q25, ran MiXCR for clone calling and kept in-frame beta chains. Identical CDR3 proteins give one entry, which carries the most common genes and DNA. TCRdb, not the original authors, processed these V and J calls. This sample lists roughly 60,000 distinct CDR3 sequences; less than 25% were detected once. The top ten hold about a sixth of the sample.

This clonotype occurred many times. Its antigen target is currently unknown. No quality values exist for individual bases; no much larger clone is one base distant. From the cysteine up to the phenylalanine, the CDR3 has a length of 17 residues. This entry keeps only the CDR3 DNA: 51 bases, framed from base 1. Every patient had bone marrow sampled at the time of active disease. Isolation of bone marrow mononuclear cells was performed by Ficoll-Hypaque density gradient centrifugation. To remove myeloma plasma cells, the cells were labeled with CD138 magnetic microbeads on a MACS separator, and CD138-negative cells were then collected by negative selection. Flow cytometry with CD138 antibodies on an Attune NxT was used to check how pure the isolated cells were. Total RNA was extracted with TRIzol reagent and quantified with a NanoDrop spectrophotometer. Paired RNA-seq and IR-seq were performed on the CD138-negative bone marrow sample of each patient.

This chain is built from TRBV21-1 and TRBJ2-5; the D segment call TRBD2 is taken from the table without a DNA check. TRBV21-1 is tagged as a pseudogene. This receptor was identified in a donor at least 40 years old with multiple myeloma. The sample taken for sequencing was a population of CD138-negative cells sorted from bone marrow. What the cell subset or site label conveys for this sample: bone marrow mononuclear cells depleted of CD138+ plasma/myeloma cells by negative magnetic selection. The nucleotide sequence reads TGTGCCAGCAGCAAAAGGAGCGGGATCGGGGGTTGTGAGACCCAGTACTTC. This yields the protein CASSKRSGIGGCETQYF.